This TCR beta chain appears in the sequencing data of a study of blood T cells in healthy people across ages. As for this clonotype: It may be a read error: a sequence one base away is much more abundant.

Germline V gene data show CDR1 as SQVTM and CDR2 as ANQGSEA. V lost 6 bases and J 4 bases, leaving 24 bases between the germline ends. This CDR3 region has 16 residues. A J-beta primer mix and a sample-barcoded 5' primer were used in a second PCR of about 7 to 12 cycles. TCRdb fed the 5' RACE reads into MiXCR, producing one record per CDR3 protein. The profile shows 900,000 to 950,000 distinct CDR3 sequences, 29% of them singletons. The donors, healthy Caucasians from Russia, were aged roughly 6 to 90. This same sample was also taken into another study, of T cells of mothers and their children. This second report adds: Barcodes for each sample and 2-4 random nucleotides were added by the M1S primer used in the second PCR. Normalized overlap was always slightly, never significantly, higher in related than unrelated mother-child pairs.

The rearrangement uses TRBV29-1 and TRBJ1-2, with D unresolved. The sequencing sample was made of blood. This TCR derives from a woman aged 35 to 49 in good health. CDR3: CSVEYLRGLASYGYTF. Written as DNA, the CDR3 is TGCAGCGTCGAATATCTACGGGGATTAGCTAGCTATGGCTACACCTTC. Full variable domain (outside the CDR3, taken from reference TRBV29-1 and TRBJ1-2): SAVISQKPSRDICQRGTSLTIQCQVDSQVTMMFWYRQQPGQSLTLIATANQGSEATYESGFVIDKFPISRPNLTFSTLTVSNMSPEDSSIYLCSVEYLRGLASYGYTFGSGTRLTVV.